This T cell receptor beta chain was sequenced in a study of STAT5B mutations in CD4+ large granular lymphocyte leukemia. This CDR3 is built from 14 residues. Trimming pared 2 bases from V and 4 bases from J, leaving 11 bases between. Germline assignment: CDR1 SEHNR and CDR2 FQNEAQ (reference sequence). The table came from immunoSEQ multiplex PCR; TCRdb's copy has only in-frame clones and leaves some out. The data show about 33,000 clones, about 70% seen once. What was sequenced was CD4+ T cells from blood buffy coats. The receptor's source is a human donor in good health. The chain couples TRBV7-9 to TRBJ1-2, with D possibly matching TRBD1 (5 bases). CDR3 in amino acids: CASSLRRDLYGYTF. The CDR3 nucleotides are TGTGCCAGCAGCTTAAGGAGGGACCTCTATGGCTACACCTTC.